This is a list of T cell receptor beta chains from one sample in a study of cytomegalovirus exposure and HLA in healthy donors. TCRdb's copy holds only in-frame clones and misses some; the assay was immunoSEQ multiplex PCR. In the table there are 30,000 to 35,000 clones, about 80% of which are singletons. Specimen: PBMCs. The receptors were gathered from a male donor in good health and CMV-seronegative. The CDR3 runs from the conserved cysteine through the conserved F or W. A D gene is named only where the DNA matches it firmly. Some rows have no size entry. The others give once, few or many, or a class for an expanded clone.

V,size,D,J,CDR3,DNA
TRBV19,few,NA,TRBJ1-2,CASSITGNYGYTF,TGTGCCAGTAGTATCACCGGTAACTATGGCTACACCTTC
TRBV27,few,NA,TRBJ1-4,CASSLSGTYGEKLFF,TGTGCCAGCAGTCTCTCCGGGACATATGGTGAAAAACTGTTTTTT
TRBV19,few,NA,TRBJ1-1,CASIVQAGNTEAFF,TGTGCCAGTATAGTCCAGGCGGGGAACACTGAAGCTTTCTTT
TRBV19,NA,TRBD1,TRBJ1-2,CASSQTGTGSAGYTF,TGTGCCAGTAGTCAAACCGGGACAGGCTCTGCTGGCTACACCTTC
TRBV25-1,NA,TRBD2,TRBJ2-5,CASSPSGSRETQYF,TGTGCCAGCAGTCCTAGCGGGAGCCGGGAGACCCAGTACTTC
TRBV5-4,few,TRBD1,TRBJ1-6,CASSLEQGNSPLHF,TGTGCCAGCAGCTTGGAACAGGGGAATTCACCCCTCCACTTT
TRBV5-3,NA,NA,TRBJ1-3,CARSRHRFWRNTIYF,TGTGCCAGAAGCCGCCACAGGTTTTGGCGAAACACCATATATTTT
TRBV11-2,NA,TRBD2,TRBJ2-7,CASSFGRAAWEQYF,TGTGCCAGCAGCTTCGGGAGGGCCGCTTGGGAGCAGTACTTC
TRBV28,NA,NA,TRBJ2-7,CASSLSSVGAAYEQYF,TGTGCCAGCAGTTTAAGCTCGGTGGGGGCGGCCTACGAGCAGTACTTC
TRBV4-2,NA,NA,TRBJ1-4,CASSQAQRATNEKLFF,TGTGCCAGCAGCCAAGCGCAGCGAGCGACTAATGAAAAACTGTTTTTT
TRBV28,NA,NA,TRBJ1-1,CASSSGVNTEAFF,TGTGCCAGCAGCTCCGGGGTGAACACTGAAGCTTTCTTT
TRBV28,NA,NA,TRBJ1-1,CASSFKPNTEAFF,TGTGCCAGCAGTTTTAAGCCGAACACTGAAGCTTTCTTT
TRBV4-3,NA,TRBD1,TRBJ2-1,CASSQDRGPEQFF,TGCGCCAGCAGCCAAGACAGGGGGCCTGAGCAGTTCTTC
TRBV2,NA,NA,TRBJ1-5,CASSREGAGNQPQHF,TGTGCCAGCAGTCGTGAAGGCGCAGGGAATCAGCCCCAGCATTTT
TRBV4-1,NA,TRBD1,TRBJ1-2,CASSQDPGTGKVGYGYTF,TGCGCCAGCAGCCAAGATCCCGGGACAGGGAAAGTCGGCTATGGCTACACCTTC
TRBV5-4,NA,NA,TRBJ1-1,CASSIQGSYTEAFF,TGTGCCAGCAGCATCCAGGGGTCATACACTGAAGCTTTCTTT
TRBV10-2,NA,NA,TRBJ2-2,CASSEPQGANTGELFF,TGCGCCAGCAGTGAGCCACAGGGAGCGAACACCGGGGAGCTGTTTTTT
TRBV6-6,NA,NA,TRBJ2-6,CASSSQFSGANVLTF,TGTGCCAGCAGTTCTCAGTTCTCTGGGGCCAACGTCCTGACTTTC
TRBV6-5,NA,NA,TRBJ1-3,CASSYGPPSGNTIYF,TGTGCCAGCAGTTACGGCCCCCCCTCTGGAAACACCATATATTTT
TRBV5-6,NA,NA,TRBJ1-1,CASSSPAGGFEAFF,TGTGCCAGCAGCTCCCCCGCCGGGGGGTTTGAAGCTTTCTTT
TRBV30,NA,NA,TRBJ2-1,CAWSPDGNNEQFF,TGTGCCTGGAGTCCTGACGGGAACAATGAGCAGTTCTTC
TRBV7-2,NA,TRBD2,TRBJ2-6,CASSLLAGDAGANVLTF,TGTGCCAGCAGCTTATTAGCGGGAGACGCTGGGGCCAACGTCCTGACTTTC
TRBV30,NA,TRBD2,TRBJ2-3,CAWSVLGGGEADTQYF,TGTGCCTGGAGTGTACTAGGCGGGGGGGAGGCAGATACGCAGTATTTT
TRBV9,once,TRBD2,TRBJ2-2,CASSVGYRTSGSNVLAGELFF,TGTGCCAGCAGCGTAGGGTATAGGACTAGCGGGAGTAACGTCTTGGCCGGGGAGCTGTTTTTT
TRBV9,NA,NA,TRBJ2-1,CASSPTPVAYNEQFF,TGTGCCAGCAGCCCCACTCCTGTAGCCTACAATGAGCAGTTCTTC
TRBV28,NA,TRBD1,TRBJ1-1,CASSSRTGYQFNTEAFF,TGTGCCAGCAGTTCCCGGACAGGCTACCAGTTCAACACTGAAGCTTTCTTT
TRBV7-2,NA,NA,TRBJ1-4,CASSLGRHNEKLFF,TGTGCCAGCAGCTTAGGGCGGCATAATGAAAAACTGTTTTTT
TRBV10-3,NA,TRBD2,TRBJ2-3,CAISHGRTSTDTQYF,TGTGCCATCAGTCACGGGAGGACTAGCACAGATACGCAGTATTTT
TRBV7-2,NA,NA,TRBJ1-1,CASSLGSGAEAFF,TGTGCCAGCAGCTTAGGTTCGGGGGCTGAAGCTTTCTTT
TRBV19,NA,TRBD2,TRBJ2-1,CATLAGDYNEQFF,TGTGCCACCTTAGCGGGGGATTACAATGAGCAGTTCTTC
TRBV5-1,few,TRBD2,TRBJ2-7,CASSPGAGEAQSEQYF,TGCGCCAGCAGCCCAGGAGCGGGAGAAGCTCAATCCGAGCAGTACTTC
TRBV30,NA,NA,TRBJ1-6,CAWSYRALDSPLHF,TGTGCCTGGAGTTACAGGGCCCTTGATTCACCCCTCCACTTT
TRBV19,NA,TRBD1,TRBJ1-2,CASSMGTGGYTF,TGTGCCAGTAGTATGGGGACAGGAGGCTACACCTTC
TRBV6-4,NA,TRBD2,TRBJ2-2,CASSRLAGRTGELFF,TGTGCCAGCAGTCGACTAGCGGGACGCACCGGGGAGCTGTTTTTT
TRBV5-4,NA,TRBD1,TRBJ1-2,CASTQQALPNRGLGYGYTF,TGTGCCAGCACCCAACAAGCCTTACCTAACAGGGGGCTTGGCTATGGCTACACCTTC
TRBV6-1,NA,NA,TRBJ1-2,CASSELDSGSGYTF,TGTGCCAGCAGTGAGTTAGACAGCGGGTCTGGCTACACCTTC
TRBV15,few,NA,TRBJ1-1,CATSSGSPPGPGRGGEAFF,TGTGCCACCAGCAGCGGGTCCCCCCCGGGACCGGGTCGGGGGGGTGAAGCTTTCTTT
TRBV5-4,NA,TRBD2,TRBJ2-1,CASSLGVAGEGYNEQFF,TGTGCCAGCAGCTTGGGGGTAGCGGGAGAGGGGTACAATGAGCAGTTCTTC
TRBV28,NA,NA,TRBJ2-5,CASSPREETQYF,TGTGCCAGCAGTCCTAGAGAAGAGACCCAGTACTTC
TRBV5-3,NA,TRBD2,TRBJ2-1,CARSWRLAGGYYNEQFF,TGTGCCAGAAGCTGGAGACTAGCGGGGGGGTACTACAATGAGCAGTTCTTC
TRBV30,NA,NA,TRBJ1-3,CAWSTDSSSGNTIYF,TGTGCCTGGAGTACGGACAGCAGCTCTGGAAACACCATATATTTT
TRBV6-5,once,TRBD1,TRBJ2-7,CASSFQQGRGPYEQYF,TGTGCCAGCAGTTTCCAACAGGGGCGAGGGCCCTACGAGCAGTACTTC
TRBV2,few,TRBD1,TRBJ1-1,CASGQGASTEAFF,TGTGCCAGCGGACAGGGGGCGAGCACTGAAGCTTTCTTT
TRBV30,few,NA,TRBJ1-5,CAWSVQGYQPQHF,TGTGCCTGGAGTGTACAGGGCTATCAGCCCCAGCATTTT
TRBV19,NA,NA,TRBJ1-5,CASSSSLNQPQHF,TGTGCCAGTAGTAGCTCACTTAATCAGCCCCAGCATTTT
TRBV9,NA,NA,TRBJ1-1,CASSVARTRENTEAFF,TGTGCCAGCAGCGTAGCCAGGACTCGAGAGAACACTGAAGCTTTCTTT
TRBV6-5,NA,NA,TRBJ1-3,CASSYSTAGSGNTIYF,TGTGCCAGCAGTTACTCGACGGCGGGCTCTGGAAACACCATATATTTT
TRBV5-6,NA,NA,TRBJ1-4,CASSGMGHPSSDEKLFF,TGTGCCAGCAGCGGAATGGGACATCCTAGTTCTGACGAAAAACTGTTTTTT
TRBV4-3,once,TRBD2,TRBJ2-7,CASSQDRGGRGYEQYF,TGCGCCAGCAGCCAAGATCGCGGCGGGAGAGGCTACGAGCAGTACTTC
TRBV5-6,NA,TRBD1,TRBJ2-1,CASSLDRGIYNEQFF,TGTGCCAGCAGCCTCGACAGGGGGATTTACAATGAGCAGTTCTTC
TRBV19,NA,TRBD2,TRBJ2-1,CASSVAGGSYNEQFF,TGTGCCAGTAGTGTAGCGGGAGGATCCTACAATGAGCAGTTCTTC
TRBV28,NA,TRBD1,TRBJ1-1,CASSLYPGQGQNTEAFF,TGTGCCAGCAGTTTATACCCTGGACAGGGGCAGAACACTGAAGCTTTCTTT
TRBV5-6,NA,TRBD1,TRBJ1-1,CASSLESQGVVNTEAFF,TGTGCCAGCAGCTTGGAATCGCAGGGGGTTGTCAACACTGAAGCTTTCTTT
TRBV9,NA,NA,TRBJ2-2,CASSDLSGINTGELFF,TGTGCCAGCAGCGATCTTAGCGGCATTAACACCGGGGAGCTGTTTTTT
TRBV5-1,NA,TRBD2,TRBJ2-1,CASSFPKAGRAVVEQFF,TGCGCCAGCAGCTTCCCGAAGGCCGGGAGGGCAGTAGTTGAGCAGTTCTTC
TRBV7-3,NA,NA,TRBJ1-5,CASSLGHLQPQHF,TGTGCCAGCAGCTTAGGACACCTTCAGCCCCAGCATTTT
TRBV7-2,NA,TRBD1,TRBJ2-6,CASSIQGASGANVLTF,TGTGCCAGCAGCATTCAGGGGGCGTCTGGGGCCAACGTCCTGACTTTC
TRBV5-6,NA,TRBD1,TRBJ1-6,CASSRMGQYYNSPLHF,TGTGCCAGCAGCCGGATGGGACAGTACTATAATTCACCCCTCCACTTT
TRBV6-1,NA,TRBD1,TRBJ2-7,CASSEGTGVDSYEQYF,TGTGCCAGCAGTGAAGGGACAGGGGTGGACTCCTACGAGCAGTACTTC
TRBV6-5,NA,NA,TRBJ2-5,CAAGGADQETQYF,TGTGCCGCTGGGGGCGCAGACCAAGAGACCCAGTACTTC